The clone carrying this TCR beta chain was seen repeatedly, ten times or more. TCRdb fed the 5' RACE reads into MiXCR, producing one record per CDR3 protein. The table shows fewer than 35,000 distinct CDR3 sequences, with around 3.2% occurring only once. V dropped 6 bases and J dropped 7 bases, with 15 bases sitting between them. This CDR3 is 14 amino acids long. Germline loops: CDR1 LNHDA, CDR2 SQIVND (reference sequence). The sample belongs to a study of neurological immune-mediated disorders. This sequence was found in a woman in her twenties or thirties with multiple sclerosis. Material for sequencing was PBMCs. V is TRBV19 and J is TRBJ2-2; D remains unclear. The DNA of the CDR3 is TGTGCCAGTAGCCTGAATGCCCTGAGCGGGGAGCTGTTTTTT. It specifies CASSLNALSGELFF.